This T cell receptor (beta chain) was sequenced in a study of cytomegalovirus exposure and HLA in healthy donors. This CDR3 region has 14 residues. V lost 5 bases and J lost 4, with 14 bases in between. Germline V gives CDR1 SGHTA, CDR2 FQGNSA. The PCR was carried out with 60 Vbeta primers and 13 Jbeta primers. Measured with immunoSEQ multiplex PCR; TCRdb has only the in-frame clones, and not every one. The table records some 170,000 clones, around 80% of them present only once. V and J are TRBV7-2 and TRBJ1-1, with D hard to call. This TCR was sampled from a woman in her sixties in good health and CMV-seropositive. Sequencing was performed on PBMCs. The CDR3 reads CASSESGGSTEAFF. The DNA of the CDR3 is TGTGCCAGCAGCGAAAGCGGTGGAAGCACTGAAGCTTTCTTT. The full variable domain, with the rest looked up from reference TRBV7-2 and TRBJ1-1, is GAGVSQSPSNKVTEKGKDVELRCDPISGHTALYWYRQSLGQGLEFLIYFQGNSAPDKSGLPSDRFSAERTGGSVSTLTIQRTQQEDSAVYLCASSESGGSTEAFFGQGTRLTVV.